A single sample is the source of the 32 T cell receptor beta chains below, sequenced in a study of blood T cell repertoires in COVID-19 (TCRdb year 2020). The method behind the library was the immunoSEQ multiplex PCR assay. TCRdb retrieved this table from immuneACCESS and kept in-frame rearrangements only. Not all clones are present; in checked studies, unresolved V genes account for under half, and no reason is known for the remainder. For this sample there are some 350,000 clones; around 90% appear just once. Of the sample, 3% falls within the top ten clones. Sequencing input: peripheral blood. Receptor source: a woman in her 30s with COVID-19, enrolled during active disease.

The chain has TRBV7-2 and TRBJ2-6, with TRBD2 identical over 7 bases. CDR3 length equals 16 residues. Germline V gene sequence: CDR1 SGHTA, CDR2 FQGNSA. V shed 5 bases and J 1 base; nucleotides not matched to a gene: 5. The CDR3 spells CASSLVGGSGANVLTF. Here the CDR3 DNA reads TGTGCCAGCAGCCTAGTGGGGGGGTCTGGGGCCAACGTCCTGACTTTC.

J is TRBJ2-3 and V is TRBV7-2, with 11 bases fitting TRBD2. After removal of 5 bases from V and 1 base from J, the junction contained 5 bases not matched to a gene. This CDR3 has 16 residues. Germline CDR1 reads SGHTA; CDR2 reads FQGNSA. CDR3: CASSPGTSGGTDTQYF. The CDR3 nucleotides are TGTGCCAGCAGCCCTGGGACTAGCGGTGGCACAGATACGCAGTATTTT.

This clone was picked up one time. The chain carries TRBV20-1 and TRBJ1-4; weak D call: TRBD1 (5 bases). V was trimmed by 3 bases and J by 14 bases, leaving 13 bases between them. This CDR3 comprises 11 residues. Germline CDR1 DFQATT, CDR2 SNEGSKA (reference sequence). The CDR3 here is CSASLGLNLFF. The CDR3 nucleotides read TGCAGTGCTAGTTTGGGGCTCAATCTGTTTTTT.

The gene calls are TRBV25-1 and TRBJ2-1, with 7 nucleotides matching TRBD2. Germline V gene data show CDR1 as MGHDK and CDR2 as SYGVNS. The CDR3 extends over 14 amino acids. The trim removed 5 bases at V and 10 bases at J, leaving 11 bases unmatched. CDR3 region: CASSWGSVGGEQFF. CDR3 coding DNA: TGTGCCAGCAGTTGGGGTTCGGTGGGGGGGGAGCAGTTCTTC. Full variable domain (missing parts from reference TRBV25-1 and TRBJ2-1): EADIYQTPRYLVIGTGKKITLECSQTMGHDKMYWYQQDPGMELHLIHYSYGVNSTEKGDLSSESTVSRIRTEHFPLTLESARPSHTSQYLCASSWGSVGGEQFFGPGTRLTVL.

The V and J genes are TRBV9 and TRBJ2-3; unclear D gene. The CDR3 has 13 amino acids. Germline V gene data show CDR1 as SGDLS and CDR2 as YYNGEE. V was cut by 1 base and J by 6 bases, with 9 bases left in between. CDR3 nucleotide sequence: TGTGCCAGCAGCGTAAGTTCCGCGGATACGCAGTATTTT. This codes for CASSVSSADTQYF.

The gene calls are TRBV10-3 and TRBJ1-5; 7 positions match TRBD1. Germline-derived CDR1 and CDR2 are ENHRY and SYGVKD. The CDR3 is 14 residues long. V was pared by 10 bases and J by 4 bases, with 10 bases of the junction left unmatched. The CDR3, as DNA: TGTGCCACATCAACCTACAGGGGAAATCAGCCCCAGCATTTT. Translation gives CATSTYRGNQPQHF.

The chain recombines TRBV4-3 with TRBJ2-6, with TRBD2 matching over 14 bases. The CDR3 runs 18 residues. The germline V gene encodes CDR1 LGHNA and CDR2 YSLEER. The CDR3 DNA reads as TGCGCGGCGTGGACTAGCGGGAGGCCCAACTCTGGGGCCAACGTCCTGACTTTC. Protein product: CAAWTSGRPNSGANVLTF.

The chain has TRBV11-2 and TRBJ1-1; 9 bases are shared with TRBD1. There are 12 residues in the CDR3. Unmatched junction bases numbered 5, after V lost 5 bases and J lost 10 bases. Germline loops: CDR1 SGHAT, CDR2 FQNNGV. CDR3 coding DNA: TGTGCCAGCAGCCAACAGGGGGCGCGAGCTTTCTTT. It is translated as CASSQQGARAFF.

V is TRBV15 and J is TRBJ1-2, with D tentatively TRBD1 (5 bases). Trimming took 1 base from V and 7 from J, leaving 16 bases between them. This CDR3 is 15 amino acids long. CDR1 and CDR2 (germline): LNHNV, YYDKDF (reference sequence). The CDR3 protein is CATSRALSGGAGYTF. In DNA form, the CDR3 reads TGTGCCACCAGCAGAGCCCTGTCGGGGGGTGCTGGCTACACCTTC. Filled out from reference TRBV15 and TRBJ1-2, the complete variable domain reads DAMVIQNPRYQVTQFGKPVTLSCSQTLNHNVMYWYQQKSSQAPKLLFHYYDKDFNNEADTPDNFQSRRPNTSFCFLDIRSPGLGDTAMYLCATSRALSGGAGYTFGSGTRLTVV.

This chain connects TRBV24-1 to TRBJ2-5; no definite D call. The CDR3 covers 14 residues. V was cut by 1 base and J by 5 bases, with 10 bases left in between. The germline gives CDR1 KGHDR, CDR2 SFDVKD. As DNA, the CDR3 is TGTGCCACCAGTGATTTAGGCTTCGGGGAGACCCAGTACTTC. This encodes CATSDLGFGETQYF.

The chain is built from TRBV5-1 and TRBJ2-1; weak D call: TRBD2 (6 bases). Germline V CDR1 and CDR2: SGHRS, YFSETQ. Trimming cost V 6 bases and J 7 bases, with 17 bases left between them. The CDR3 has 14 residues. The CDR3 region has the DNA TGCGCCAGCAATGCGGAACGGGAGAGAAATGAGCAGTTCTTC. It encodes CASNAERERNEQFF.

This chain uses TRBV5-1 with TRBJ2-5, with D unclear. The V gene's germline CDR1 is SGHRS and CDR2 YFSETQ. Trimming stripped 0 bases from V and 5 bases from J, with 14 bases between. The CDR3 is made up of 15 amino acids. The CDR3 reads CASSLVAGSRETQYF. The CDR3 DNA follows: TGCGCCAGCAGCTTGGTTGCAGGCTCCAGGGAGACCCAGTACTTC.

V is TRBV5-1 and J is TRBJ2-1, with TRBD2 matching 7 bases. Germline CDR1 SGHRS, CDR2 YFSETQ. The CDR3 spans 14 residues. Germline trimming cut 1 base from V and 9 bases from J; bases unmatched to any gene: 7. The CDR3 is CASSLLRERSEQFF. In DNA, the CDR3 is TGCGCCAGCAGCTTGTTGCGGGAGAGGAGTGAGCAGTTCTTC.

The rearrangement links TRBV6-1 to TRBJ2-6, with a possible D match to TRBD1 (5 bases). The CDR3 contains 16 residues. Deletions cut 3 bases from V and 1 base from J, with 10 bases between. Germline values: CDR1 MNHNS, CDR2 SASEGT. CDR3 in DNA: TGTGCCAGCAGTGAGACCAGGGTTTCTGGGGCCAACGTCCTGACTTTC. Translating it yields CASSETRVSGANVLTF.

J is TRBJ1-2 and V is TRBV4-3; D call uncertain. CDR1 and CDR2 (germline): LGHNA, YSLEER. CDR3 length: 14 amino acids. Trimming removed 0 bases at V and 2 bases at J, with 7 bases between. DNA for the CDR3: TGCGCCAGCAGCCAAGATTCCGGGAACTATGGCTACACCTTC. Translation gives CASSQDSGNYGYTF.

The sample holds a few counts of this clone. The gene calls are TRBV7-9 and TRBJ2-7; 13 nucleotides line up with TRBD2. Germline V CDR1 and CDR2: SEHNR, FQNEAQ (reference sequence). The J segment lost 0 bases and the V segment lost 1 base, leaving 6 bases of the junction unmatched. The CDR3 covers 18 residues. The DNA for the CDR3 is TGTGCCAGCAGCTTAGGGAGGGGACTAGCGGGAAACTCCTACGAGCAGTACTTC. It translates to CASSLGRGLAGNSYEQYF.

The chain employs TRBV5-1 and TRBJ2-1; tentative D call: TRBD1 (5 bases). Trimming shortened V by 2 bases and J by 9 bases, and 18 bases separated the two germline ends. Germline V lookup: CDR1 SGHRS, CDR2 YFSETQ. This CDR3 has 15 residues. The CDR3 DNA reads TGCGCCAGCAGCTTAAGGCAGGGCCACGATCGTGAGCAGTTCTTC. It codes for CASSLRQGHDREQFF.

The chain recombines TRBV5-6 with TRBJ2-2; 11 bases are shared with TRBD1. The CDR3 covers 16 residues. Germline V gene data show CDR1 as SGHDT and CDR2 as YYEEEE. V trimming: 1 base; J trimming: 6 bases; junction bases outside the gene matches: 5. The CDR3 region is CASSLFRTGGSGELFF. CDR3 bases: TGTGCCAGCAGCTTGTTCAGGACAGGGGGCTCCGGGGAGCTGTTTTTT.

V gene TRBV5-4 combines with J gene TRBJ2-1, with TRBD2 identical over 8 bases. The V gene end was trimmed by 0 bases and the J gene end by 9 bases; junction bases not matched to a gene: 11. Germline assignment: CDR1 SGHNT and CDR2 YYREEE (reference sequence). This CDR3 has 16 residues. CDR3 coding DNA: TGTGCCAGCAGCTTGGTAGGGGGGACTAGGGCGAGTGAGCAGTTCTTC. Encoded protein: CASSLVGGTRASEQFF. Full variable domain (remainder filled in from reference TRBV5-4 and TRBJ2-1): ETGVTQSPTHLIKTRGQQVTLRCSSQSGHNTVSWYQQALGQGPQFIFQYYREEENGRGNFPPRFSGLQFPNYSSELNVNALELDDSALYLCASSLVGGTRASEQFFGPGTRLTVL.

The chain is built from TRBV3-1 (or the pseudogene TRBV3-2) and TRBJ2-5; D not resolved. This CDR3 spans 15 amino acids. V was clipped by 0 bases and J by 11 bases, with 19 bases between them. Germline CDR1 LGHDT, CDR2 YNNKEL (reference sequence). This CDR3 reads CASSQDGHPSRAQYF. The DNA for the CDR3 is TGTGCCAGCAGCCAAGATGGGCACCCAAGCCGTGCGCAGTACTTC.

The V and J genes are TRBV18 and TRBJ1-1, with a tentative D call TRBD1 (6 bases). Deletions cut 3 bases from V and 1 base from J, with 9 bases between. CDR3 length: 14 amino acids. From germline, CDR1 is KGHSH and CDR2 LQKENI. The CDR3 DNA reads TGTGCCAGCTCACCCCAACAGGGGAACACTGAAGCTTTCTTT. Translation: CASSPQQGNTEAFF.

This clone was found a few times. V is TRBV19 and J is TRBJ1-2, with 11 nucleotides matching TRBD1. The germline CDR1 and CDR2 sequences are LNHDA and SQIVND (reference sequence). J was trimmed by 4 bases and V by 1 base; bases with no gene match: 5. This CDR3 spans 16 amino acids. CDR3: CASSIGSGTGGYGYTF. The CDR3 DNA sequence: TGTGCCAGTAGTATAGGCTCAGGGACAGGGGGCTATGGCTACACCTTC. The variable domain in full, with the rest retrieved from reference TRBV19 and TRBJ1-2, is DGGITQSPKYLFRKEGQNVTLSCEQNLNHDAMYWYRQDPGQGLRLIYYSQIVNDFQKGDIAEGYSVSREKKESFPLTVTSAQKNPTAFYLCASSIGSGTGGYGYTFGSGTRLTVV.

The rearrangement links TRBV7-5 to TRBJ2-1; the DNA was not compared with TRBD2, the D call given in the table. TRBV7-5 is annotated as a pseudogene. The CDR3 totals 15 residues. The chain's CDR3 is CARSLSGRAADEQFF. For the CDR3, the DNA is TGTGCCAGAAGCTTAAGCGGGAGGGCCGCGGATGAGCAGTTCTTC.

The sample holds one count of this clone. The chain links TRBV6-2 or TRBV6-3 to TRBJ1-3, with D unclear. Germline CDR1 and CDR2: MNHEY and SVGEGT. This CDR3 has 14 amino acids. V gave up 4 bases and J gave up 0 bases, with 7 bases separating them. CDR3 DNA sequence: TGTGCCAGCAGTTTCGCCAGCTCTGGAAACACCATATATTTT. This sequence encodes CASSFASSGNTIYF.

The J gene is TRBJ2-3, the V gene TRBV7-9; 7 bases agree with TRBD1. Germline CDR1 and CDR2: SEHNR and FQNEAQ (reference sequence). The CDR3 loop spans 14 amino acids. The J segment lost 0 bases and the V segment lost 6 bases, leaving 3 bases of the junction unmatched. The CDR3 protein is CASRDRRSTDTQYF. For the CDR3, the DNA is TGTGCCAGCAGGGACAGGCGTAGCACAGATACGCAGTATTTT.

The chain joins TRBV7-2 to TRBJ2-1, with D possibly matching TRBD2 (6 bases). Germline CDR1 and CDR2: SGHTA and FQGNSA. The CDR3 runs 12 residues. V was cut by 3 bases and J by 11 bases, with 11 bases left in between. The CDR3 loop reads CASSFGAGQQFF. CDR3 DNA sequence: TGTGCCAGCAGCTTTGGGGCGGGACAGCAGTTCTTC.

This chain uses TRBV28 with TRBJ2-4; TRBD2 is a possible D gene (6 bases). V lost 3 bases, J lost 3 bases, and 18 bases lay in between. The germline V gene has CDR1 MDHEN and CDR2 SYDVKM. This CDR3 has 17 amino acids. The CDR3 sequence: CASSLAGGEVDKNIQYF. The CDR3 bases are TGTGCCAGCAGTTTGGCCGGAGGGGAGGTGGACAAAAACATTCAGTACTTC.

The J gene is TRBJ1-1, the V gene TRBV7-2; weak D call: TRBD1 (6 bases). CDR3 length: 15 amino acids. Trimming removed 1 base from V and 0 bases from J, with 9 bases in between. From germline, CDR1 is SGHTA and CDR2 FQGNSA. The CDR3 DNA sequence: TGTGCCAGCAGCTTAGGTGGGGGCTTGAACACTGAAGCTTTCTTT. This sequence encodes CASSLGGGLNTEAFF.

The chain couples TRBV19 to TRBJ2-1, with D tentatively TRBD2 (5 bases). The CDR3 has 17 amino acids. V dropped 5 bases and J dropped 2 bases, with 19 bases sitting between them. Germline-derived CDR1 and CDR2 are LNHDA and SQIVND (reference sequence). The CDR3 loop is CASSARTGRSPYNEQFF. Here the CDR3 DNA reads TGTGCCAGTAGTGCTCGGACTGGTCGCAGCCCCTACAATGAGCAGTTCTTC.

In DNA, the CDR3 is TGTGCCAGCAGCAGGGGGGCGCTGGGGACCGGGGAGCTGTTTTTT. As protein: CASSRGALGTGELFF. This chain links TRBV6-4 with TRBJ2-2; D may be TRBD1 (7 bases). This CDR3 contains 15 residues. The V gene's germline CDR1 is MRHNA and CDR2 SNTAGT. V was trimmed by 6 bases and J by 5 bases, leaving 16 bases between them.

The chain has TRBV2 and TRBJ1-2; 12 bases fit TRBD1. The CDR3 totals 17 residues. CDR1 and CDR2 (germline): SNHLY, FYNNEI. The junction had 15 bases not matched to a gene; V was cut back by 6 bases and J by 7 bases. CDR3 nucleotide sequence: TGTGCCAGCAGGACGACCGGGACAGGGGGCTTAGTGCCTGGCTACACCTTC. This encodes CASRTTGTGGLVPGYTF. Complete variable domain (other parts from reference TRBV2 and TRBJ1-2): EPEVTQTPSHQVTQMGQEVILRCVPISNHLYFYWYRQILGQKVEFLVSFYNNEISEKSEIFDDQFSVERPDGSNFTLKIRSTKLEDSAMYFCASRTTGTGGLVPGYTFGSGTRLTVV.

The chain carries TRBV28 and TRBJ2-7, with D perhaps TRBD2 (7 bases). The V gene lost 2 bases and the J gene lost 1 base, with 12 bases spanning the gap. The CDR3 loop spans 15 amino acids. CDR1 is MDHEN, CDR2 SYDVKM, per germline. The CDR3 DNA reads TGTGCCAGCAGTTTAGGGGGGGGGCCTTCCTACGAGCAGTACTTC. Encoded protein: CASSLGGGPSYEQYF.